This T cell receptor (beta chain) derives from a study of T cell responses to AZD1222 COVID-19 vaccine. Study results and caveats: Recipients of two AZD1222 doses showed rising Spike-specific TCR breadth and depth. The span of vaccine-associated CD4 TCRs extended across spike, with dominance at 160-218 and 743-854. Close to half of spike-specific TCRs reportedly recognize unmutated variant regions.

Clones were read by immunoSEQ multiplex PCR, and TCRdb kept only the in-frame ones, dropping some. This sample has hundreds of thousands of clones, with almost 95% found just once. As to this clone: Its antigen is unknown.

The germline gives CDR1 MDHEN, CDR2 SYDVKM. The CDR3 runs 14 residues. The V and J ends lost 7 bases and 4 bases respectively, with 16 bases between them. The chain employs TRBV28 and TRBJ1-2; D unclear. The receptor's source is an adult who received the AZD1222 COVID-19 vaccine. Here the sequenced sample was peripheral blood, taken 28 days after the second AZD1222 dose. DNA for the CDR3: TGTGCCAGCACCCCCCAATACCAAATCTATGGCTACACCTTC. It specifies CASTPQYQIYGYTF.